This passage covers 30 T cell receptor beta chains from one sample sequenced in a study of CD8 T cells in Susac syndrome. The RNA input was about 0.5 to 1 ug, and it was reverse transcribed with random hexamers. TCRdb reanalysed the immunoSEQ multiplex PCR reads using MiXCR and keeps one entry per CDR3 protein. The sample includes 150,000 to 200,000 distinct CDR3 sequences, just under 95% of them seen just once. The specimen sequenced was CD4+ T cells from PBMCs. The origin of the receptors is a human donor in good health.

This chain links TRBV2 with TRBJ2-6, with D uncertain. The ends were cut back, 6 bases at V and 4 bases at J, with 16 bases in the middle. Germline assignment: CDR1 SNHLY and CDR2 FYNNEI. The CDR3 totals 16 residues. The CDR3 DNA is TGTGCCAGCAGCGGAACCCTTATCAGAGGGGCCAACGTCCTGACTTTC. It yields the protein CASSGTLIRGANVLTF.

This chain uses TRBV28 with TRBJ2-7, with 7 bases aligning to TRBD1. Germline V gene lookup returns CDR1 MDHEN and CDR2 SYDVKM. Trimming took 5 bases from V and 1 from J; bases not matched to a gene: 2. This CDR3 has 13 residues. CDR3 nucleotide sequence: TGTGCCAGCAGTATGGGACAGTCCTACGAGCAGTACTTC. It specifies CASSMGQSYEQYF.

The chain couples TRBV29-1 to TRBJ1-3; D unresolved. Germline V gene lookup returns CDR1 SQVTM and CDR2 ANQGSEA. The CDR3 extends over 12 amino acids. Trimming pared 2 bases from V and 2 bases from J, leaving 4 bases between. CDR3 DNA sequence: TGCAGCGTTGAAAGTACTGGAAACACCATATATTTT. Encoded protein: CSVESTGNTIYF. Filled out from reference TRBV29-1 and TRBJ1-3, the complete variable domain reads SAVISQKPSRDICQRGTSLTIQCQVDSQVTMMFWYRQQPGQSLTLIATANQGSEATYESGFVIDKFPISRPNLTFSTLTVSNMSPEDSSIYLCSVESTGNTIYFGEGSWLTVV.

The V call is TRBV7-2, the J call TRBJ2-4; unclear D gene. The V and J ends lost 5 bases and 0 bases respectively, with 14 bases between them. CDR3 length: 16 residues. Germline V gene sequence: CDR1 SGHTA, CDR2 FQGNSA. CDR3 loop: CASSRRADLAKNIQYF. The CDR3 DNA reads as TGTGCCAGCAGCCGCCGGGCAGATTTAGCCAAAAACATTCAGTACTTC. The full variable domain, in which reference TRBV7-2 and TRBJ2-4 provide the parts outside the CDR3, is GAGVSQSPSNKVTEKGKDVELRCDPISGHTALYWYRQSLGQGLEFLIYFQGNSAPDKSGLPSDRFSAERTGGSVSTLTIQRTQQEDSAVYLCASSRRADLAKNIQYFGAGTRLSVL.

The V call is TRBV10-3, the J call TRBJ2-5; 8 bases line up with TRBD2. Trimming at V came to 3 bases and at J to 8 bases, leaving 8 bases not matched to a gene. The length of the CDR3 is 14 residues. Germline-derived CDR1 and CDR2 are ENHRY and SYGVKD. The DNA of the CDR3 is TGTGCCATCAGTGATTCAAGCGGGGGAGCTACCCAGTACTTC. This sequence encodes CAISDSSGGATQYF.

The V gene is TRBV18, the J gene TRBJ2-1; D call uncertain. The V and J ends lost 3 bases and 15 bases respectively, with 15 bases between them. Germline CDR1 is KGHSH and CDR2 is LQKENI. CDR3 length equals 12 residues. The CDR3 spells CASSPPSSFRFF. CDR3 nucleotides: TGTGCCAGCTCACCGCCCTCCAGCTTTCGGTTCTTC.

This CDR3 is CASGLVLGQVGYNEQFF. DNA of the CDR3: TGTGCTAGTGGTTTGGTATTGGGGCAGGTAGGTTACAATGAGCAGTTCTTC. This rearrangement joins TRBV12-5 to TRBJ2-1, with D possibly matching TRBD1 (5 bases). The CDR3 contains 17 residues. V was pared by 0 bases and J by 4 bases, with 16 bases between. Germline CDR1 and CDR2: LGHNT and FRNRAP.

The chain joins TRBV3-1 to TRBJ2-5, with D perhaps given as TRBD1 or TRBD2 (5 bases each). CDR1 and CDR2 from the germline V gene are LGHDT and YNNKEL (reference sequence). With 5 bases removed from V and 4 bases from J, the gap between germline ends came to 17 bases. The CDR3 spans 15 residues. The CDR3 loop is CASSAGPGSGETQYF. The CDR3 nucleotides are TGTGCCAGCAGCGCCGGGCCAGGGAGTGGAGAGACCCAGTACTTC.

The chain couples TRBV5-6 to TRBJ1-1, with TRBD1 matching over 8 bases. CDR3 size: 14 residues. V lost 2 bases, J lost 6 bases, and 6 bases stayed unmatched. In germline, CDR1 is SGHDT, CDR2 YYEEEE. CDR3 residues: CASSFLVDRAEAFF. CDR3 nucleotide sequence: TGTGCCAGCAGCTTTTTAGTGGACAGGGCTGAAGCTTTCTTT.

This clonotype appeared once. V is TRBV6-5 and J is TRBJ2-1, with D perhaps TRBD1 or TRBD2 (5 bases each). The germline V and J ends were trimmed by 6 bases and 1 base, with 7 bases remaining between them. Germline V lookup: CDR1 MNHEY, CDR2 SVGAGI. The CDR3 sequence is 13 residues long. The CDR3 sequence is CASRWGSYNEQFF. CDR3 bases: TGTGCCAGCAGGTGGGGGTCCTACAATGAGCAGTTCTTC.

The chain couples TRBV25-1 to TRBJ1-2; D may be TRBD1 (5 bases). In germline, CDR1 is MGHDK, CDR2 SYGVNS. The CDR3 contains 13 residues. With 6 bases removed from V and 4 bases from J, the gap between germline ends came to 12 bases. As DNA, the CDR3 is TGTGCCAGCAGCGAGGGACGGCGCTATGGCTACACCTTC. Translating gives CASSEGRRYGYTF.

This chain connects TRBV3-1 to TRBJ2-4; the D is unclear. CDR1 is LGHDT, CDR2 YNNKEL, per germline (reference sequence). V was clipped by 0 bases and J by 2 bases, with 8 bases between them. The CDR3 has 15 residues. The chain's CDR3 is CASSQDVGTKNIQYF. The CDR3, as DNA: TGTGCCAGCAGCCAAGATGTGGGTACCAAAAACATTCAGTACTTC.

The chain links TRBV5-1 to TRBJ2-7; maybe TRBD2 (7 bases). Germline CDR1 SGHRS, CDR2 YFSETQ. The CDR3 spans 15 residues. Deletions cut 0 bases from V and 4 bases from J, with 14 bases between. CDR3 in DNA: TGCGCCAGCAGCTTGGATGGCGGGGGCCCTTACGAGCAGTACTTC. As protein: CASSLDGGGPYEQYF. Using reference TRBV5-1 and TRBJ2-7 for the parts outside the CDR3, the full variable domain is KAGVTQTPRYLIKTRGQQVTLSCSPISGHRSVSWYQQTPGQGLQFLFEYFSETQRNKGNFPGRFSGRQFSNSRSEMNVSTLELGDSALYLCASSLDGGGPYEQYFGPGTRLTVT.

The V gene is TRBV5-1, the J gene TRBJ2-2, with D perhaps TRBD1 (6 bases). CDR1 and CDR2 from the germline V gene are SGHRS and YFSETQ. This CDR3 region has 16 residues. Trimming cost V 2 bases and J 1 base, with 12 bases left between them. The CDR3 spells CASSLTMTGNTGELFF. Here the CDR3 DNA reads TGCGCCAGCAGCTTAACTATGACAGGGAACACCGGGGAGCTGTTTTTT.

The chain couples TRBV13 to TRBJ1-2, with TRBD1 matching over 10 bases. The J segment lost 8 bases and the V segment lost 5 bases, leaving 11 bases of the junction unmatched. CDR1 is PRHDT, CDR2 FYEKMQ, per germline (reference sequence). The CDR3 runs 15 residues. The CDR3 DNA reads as TGTGCCAGCAGCACCAGACAGGGGGCAATTAAGGGCTACACCTTC. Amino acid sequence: CASSTRQGAIKGYTF.

CDR3 bases: TGTGCCAGCAGCTTCCTTAGCGGGGGGGCCGGAGATACGCAGTATTTT. Amino acids: CASSFLSGGAGDTQYF. This sequence joins TRBV7-9 and TRBJ2-3; 11 bases align to TRBD2. There are 16 residues in the CDR3. The V gene's germline CDR1 is SEHNR and CDR2 FQNEAQ (reference sequence). The V gene end was trimmed by 3 bases and the J gene end by 5 bases; junction bases not matched to a gene: 7.

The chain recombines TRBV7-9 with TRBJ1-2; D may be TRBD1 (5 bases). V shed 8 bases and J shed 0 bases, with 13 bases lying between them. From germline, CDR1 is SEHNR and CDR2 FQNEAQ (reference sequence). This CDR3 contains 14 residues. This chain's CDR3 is CASRRDRANYGYTF. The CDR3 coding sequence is TGTGCCAGCCGCCGGGACCGAGCTAACTATGGCTACACCTTC.

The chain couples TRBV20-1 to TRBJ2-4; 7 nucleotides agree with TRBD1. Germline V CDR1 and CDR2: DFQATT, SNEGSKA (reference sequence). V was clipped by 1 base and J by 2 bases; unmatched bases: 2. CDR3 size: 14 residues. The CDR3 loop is CSARGRGTKNIQYF. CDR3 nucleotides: TGCAGTGCTAGAGGCAGGGGGACCAAAAACATTCAGTACTTC.

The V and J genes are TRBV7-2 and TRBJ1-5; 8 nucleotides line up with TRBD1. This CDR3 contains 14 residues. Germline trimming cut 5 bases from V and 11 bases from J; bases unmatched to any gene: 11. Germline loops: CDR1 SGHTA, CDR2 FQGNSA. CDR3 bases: TGTGCCAGCAGCCCGGGACAGGCAAAAGGGGCCCAGCATTTT. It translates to CASSPGQAKGAQHF.

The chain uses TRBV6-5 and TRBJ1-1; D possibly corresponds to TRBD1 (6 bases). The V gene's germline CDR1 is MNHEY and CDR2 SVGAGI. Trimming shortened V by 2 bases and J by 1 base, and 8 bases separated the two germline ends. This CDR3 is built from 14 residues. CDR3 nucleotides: TGTGCCAGCAGTTACGGGGGCGAGAACACTGAAGCTTTCTTT. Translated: CASSYGGENTEAFF.

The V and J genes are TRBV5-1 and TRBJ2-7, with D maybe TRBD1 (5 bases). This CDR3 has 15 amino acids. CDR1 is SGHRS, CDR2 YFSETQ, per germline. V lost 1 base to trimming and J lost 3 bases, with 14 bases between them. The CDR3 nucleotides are TGCGCCAGCAGCTTGTACGCAGGGATACACTACGAGCAGTACTTC. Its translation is CASSLYAGIHYEQYF.

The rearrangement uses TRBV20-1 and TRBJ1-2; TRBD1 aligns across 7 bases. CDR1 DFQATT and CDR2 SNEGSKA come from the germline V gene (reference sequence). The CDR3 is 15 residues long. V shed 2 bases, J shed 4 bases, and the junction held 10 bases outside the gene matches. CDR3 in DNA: TGCAGTGCTAGAATTACAGGGGCCGCCGGCTATGGCTACACCTTC. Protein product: CSARITGAAGYGYTF.

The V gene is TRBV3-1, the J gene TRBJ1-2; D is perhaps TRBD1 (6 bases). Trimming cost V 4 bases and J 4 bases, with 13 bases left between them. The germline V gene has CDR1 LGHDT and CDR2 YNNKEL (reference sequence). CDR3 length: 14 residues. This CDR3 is CASSPTGSSYGYTF. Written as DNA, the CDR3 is TGTGCCAGCAGCCCCACAGGGTCGAGCTATGGCTACACCTTC.

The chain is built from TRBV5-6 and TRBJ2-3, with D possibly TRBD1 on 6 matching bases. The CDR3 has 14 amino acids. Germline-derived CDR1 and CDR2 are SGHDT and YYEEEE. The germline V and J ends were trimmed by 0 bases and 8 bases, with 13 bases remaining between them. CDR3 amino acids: CASSLVDSQGTQYF. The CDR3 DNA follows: TGTGCCAGCAGCTTGGTGGACAGTCAGGGTACGCAGTATTTT.

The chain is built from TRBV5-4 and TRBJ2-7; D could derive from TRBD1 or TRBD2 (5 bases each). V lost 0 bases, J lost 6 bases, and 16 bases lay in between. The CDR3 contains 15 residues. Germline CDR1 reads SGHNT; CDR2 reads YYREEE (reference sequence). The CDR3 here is CASSLASGTAAEQYF. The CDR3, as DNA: TGTGCCAGCAGCTTGGCCTCGGGGACGGCGGCCGAGCAGTACTTC. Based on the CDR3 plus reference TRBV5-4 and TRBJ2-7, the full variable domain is ETGVTQSPTHLIKTRGQQVTLRCSSQSGHNTVSWYQQALGQGPQFIFQYYREEENGRGNFPPRFSGLQFPNYSSELNVNALELDDSALYLCASSLASGTAAEQYFGPGTRLTVT.

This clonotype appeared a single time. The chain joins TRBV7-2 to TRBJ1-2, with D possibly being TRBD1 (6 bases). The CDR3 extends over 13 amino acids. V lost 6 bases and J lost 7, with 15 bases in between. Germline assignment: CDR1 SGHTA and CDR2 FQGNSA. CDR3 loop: CASSLQGVAGYTF. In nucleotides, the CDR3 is TGTGCCAGCAGTCTACAGGGAGTTGCTGGCTACACCTTC.

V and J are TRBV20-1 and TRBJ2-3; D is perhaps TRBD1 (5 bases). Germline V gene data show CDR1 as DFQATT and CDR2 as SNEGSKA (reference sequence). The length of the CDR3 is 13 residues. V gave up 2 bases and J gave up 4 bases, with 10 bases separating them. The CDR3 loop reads CSARKEGADTQYF. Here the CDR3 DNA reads TGCAGTGCTAGAAAGGAAGGGGCAGATACGCAGTATTTT.

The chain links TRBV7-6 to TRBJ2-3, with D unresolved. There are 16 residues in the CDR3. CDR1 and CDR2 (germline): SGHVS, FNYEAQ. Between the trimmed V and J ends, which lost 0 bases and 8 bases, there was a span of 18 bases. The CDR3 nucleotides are TGTGCCAGCAGCTTAGCCGTGACCGAAGGTTTTGGTACGCAGTATTTT. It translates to CASSLAVTEGFGTQYF.

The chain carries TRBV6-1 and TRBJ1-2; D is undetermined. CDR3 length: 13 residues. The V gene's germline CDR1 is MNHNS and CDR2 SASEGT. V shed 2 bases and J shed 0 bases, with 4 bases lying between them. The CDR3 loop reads CASSESANYGYTF. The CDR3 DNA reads TGTGCCAGCAGTGAATCAGCTAACTATGGCTACACCTTC.

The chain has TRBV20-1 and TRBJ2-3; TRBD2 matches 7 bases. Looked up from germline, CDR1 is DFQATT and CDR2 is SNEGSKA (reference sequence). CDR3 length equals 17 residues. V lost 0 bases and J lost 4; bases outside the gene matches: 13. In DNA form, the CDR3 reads TGCAGTGCTAGAGATGGACGAGCGGGGACGCTCGCAGATACGCAGTATTTT. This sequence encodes CSARDGRAGTLADTQYF.